These 8 T cell receptor beta chains share one sample of origin, sequenced in a study of blood T cell repertoires in COVID-19. Clones were sequenced by immunoSEQ multiplex PCR, and TCRdb holds only the in-frame ones, with some missing. The repertoire holds under 150,000 clones, with just under 85% as singletons. The sequenced material came from peripheral blood. The receptors originated from a human donor in a cohort sampled during active COVID-19.

This clone was counted only a few times. The chain uses TRBV5-1 and TRBJ2-7; 9 bases are a match to TRBD1. With 7 bases clipped from V and 6 bases from J, the junction kept 11 bases outside the gene matches. Germline-derived CDR1 and CDR2 are SGHRS and YFSETQ. This CDR3 is 14 amino acids long. The DNA for the CDR3 is TGCGCCAGCTCCCTACAGGGGGCGCTAGCCGAGCAGTACTTC. Its protein is CASSLQGALAEQYF.

V gene TRBV6-5 combines with J gene TRBJ1-1; no firm D call. Per germline, CDR1 MNHEY and CDR2 SVGAGI. The CDR3 length is 14 residues. V dropped 10 bases and J dropped 1 base, with 16 bases sitting between them. In DNA, the CDR3 is TGTGCCACCCGCTTCGGCAGAGGGAACACTGAAGCTTTCTTT. It translates to CATRFGRGNTEAFF.

This chain links TRBV4-1 with TRBJ2-7; no reliable D call. CDR3 length: 12 amino acids. CDR1 is MGHRA and CDR2 is YSYEKL in the germline V gene. V was clipped by 0 bases and J by 3 bases, with 3 bases between them. In DNA, the CDR3 is TGCGCCAGCAGCCAAGACGGCTACGAGCAGTACTTC. Translated: CASSQDGYEQYF.

V usage is TRBV6-6 and J usage is TRBJ2-7, with a possible D match to TRBD2 (5 bases). Trimming left V 6 bases short and J 7 bases short, with 16 bases between. Germline loops: CDR1 MNHNY, CDR2 SVGAGI (reference sequence). The CDR3 contains 13 residues. The CDR3: CASRADGKGEQYF. The CDR3, as DNA: TGTGCCAGCAGGGCAGACGGGAAGGGTGAGCAGTACTTC.

V is TRBV14 and J is TRBJ2-2, with unresolved D. The CDR3 runs to 16 residues. V was shortened by 5 bases and J by 1 base, with 14 bases between the two germline ends. Per the germline V gene, CDR1 is SGHDN and CDR2 is FVKESK. CDR3 sequence: CASSASEEMNTGELFF. CDR3 nucleotides: TGTGCCAGCAGCGCCTCAGAGGAGATGAACACCGGGGAGCTGTTTTTT. The whole variable domain, remainder taken from reference TRBV14 and TRBJ2-2, is EAGVTQFPSHSVIEKGQTVTLRCDPISGHDNLYWYRRVMGKEIKFLLHFVKESKQDESGMPNNRFLAERTGGTYSTLKVQPAELEDSGVYFCASSASEEMNTGELFFGEGSRLTVL.

This chain connects TRBV11-3 to TRBJ2-2; 10 bases are a match to TRBD2. Germline V gene sequence: CDR1 SGHNT, CDR2 YENEEA. CDR3 size: 17 residues. The V segment lost 5 bases and the J segment 7 bases; nucleotides outside the gene matches: 13. The CDR3 coding sequence is TGTGCCAGCAGCCTCGAATTAGCGGGGGGCTCCGGCGGGGAGCTGTTTTTT. Translating gives CASSLELAGGSGGELFF.

The sample holds one count of this clone. The chain has TRBV19 and TRBJ2-7, with 9 bases aligning to TRBD1. V trimming: 6 bases; J trimming: 3 bases; junction bases outside the gene matches: 12. Germline loops: CDR1 LNHDA, CDR2 SQIVND (reference sequence). CDR3 size: 16 residues. CDR3 protein: CASSPSPTGGGYEQYF. DNA of the CDR3: TGTGCCAGTAGCCCCTCCCCGACAGGGGGAGGCTACGAGCAGTACTTC.

The chain links TRBV4-2 to TRBJ2-7; possibly TRBD1 for D (7 bases). Deletions cut 3 bases from V and 5 bases from J, with 20 bases between. This CDR3 spans 16 amino acids. Germline CDR1 LGHNA, CDR2 YNFKEQ. In DNA, the CDR3 is TGTGCCAGCAGCCAGGGGGGCCGGGGCGACAGGGACGAGCAGTACTTC. Translated, it gives CASSQGGRGDRDEQYF.